This is a list of T cell receptor beta chains from one sample in a study of T cell repertoires in cytomegalovirus infection. Each CDR3 protein gets one entry after TCRdb re-called the reads with MiXCR. The table includes some 180,000 distinct CDR3 sequences, about a tenth detected once. Specimen: PBMCs. The receptors here all came from a human donor in good health (CMV status not recorded). Some clones in this sample may be carry-over from other donors' samples. Each CDR3 is given with its conserved first and last residue. The order of the fields is CDR3 protein, CDR3 DNA, clone size, CDR3 length, J gene, D gene, V gene. A D gene is named only where the DNA matches it firmly. Some rows mark clone size as missing; the rest say once, few, many or name a class of expanded clone.

CDR3aa: CASSLGSSGRSIETQYF
CDR3nt: TGTGCCAGCAGCTTGGGGTCTAGCGGGAGGTCGATAGAGACCCAGTACTTC
abundance: .
len: 17
j_gene: TRBJ2-5
d_gene: TRBD2
v_gene: TRBV7-8

CDR3aa: CSARDLMGSPLHF
CDR3nt: TGCAGTGCTAGAGATCTTATGGGTTCACCCCTCCACTTT
abundance: few
len: 13
j_gene: TRBJ1-6
d_gene: .
v_gene: TRBV20-1

CDR3aa: CASSLRTGEETQYF
CDR3nt: TGTGCCAGCAGTTTAAGGACGGGAGAAGAGACCCAGTACTTC
abundance: many
len: 14
j_gene: TRBJ2-5
d_gene: .
v_gene: TRBV28

CDR3aa: CASLNGTGKNYGYTF
CDR3nt: TGTGCCAGCCTGAACGGGACGGGGAAGAACTATGGCTACACCTTC
abundance: .
len: 15
j_gene: TRBJ1-2
d_gene: .
v_gene: TRBV6-1

CDR3aa: CASSFDRGNTEAFF
CDR3nt: TGTGCCAGCAGTTTTGACAGGGGGAACACTGAAGCTTTCTTT
abundance: many
len: 14
j_gene: TRBJ1-1
d_gene: TRBD1
v_gene: TRBV7-2

CDR3aa: CSARDRGRGATEAFF
CDR3nt: TGCAGTGCTAGAGACCGGGGACGAGGGGCCACTGAAGCTTTCTTT
abundance: few
len: 15
j_gene: TRBJ1-1
d_gene: .
v_gene: TRBV20-1

CDR3aa: CASSPIGETEAFF
CDR3nt: TGCGCCAGCAGCCCTATAGGGGAGACTGAAGCTTTCTTT
abundance: many
len: 13
j_gene: TRBJ1-1
d_gene: .
v_gene: TRBV5-1

CDR3aa: CASSFDRPGDEQYF
CDR3nt: TGTGCCAGCAGCTTCGACAGGCCCGGGGACGAGCAGTACTTC
abundance: many
len: 14
j_gene: TRBJ2-7
d_gene: .
v_gene: TRBV7-8

CDR3aa: CATSDIQTSNNEQFF
CDR3nt: TGTGCCACCAGTGACATTCAGACTAGCAATAATGAGCAGTTCTTC
abundance: many
len: 15
j_gene: TRBJ2-1
d_gene: TRBD2
v_gene: TRBV24-1

CDR3aa: CASSYLNTGELFF
CDR3nt: TGTGCCAGCAGTTACTTGAACACCGGGGAGCTGTTTTTT
abundance: .
len: 13
j_gene: TRBJ2-2
d_gene: .
v_gene: TRBV6-8

CDR3aa: CASSLGRTGGETEAFF
CDR3nt: TGTGCCAGCAGCTTAGGCCGAACAGGGGGCGAGACTGAAGCTTTCTTT
abundance: few
len: 16
j_gene: TRBJ1-1
d_gene: TRBD1
v_gene: TRBV7-9

CDR3aa: CASNQDSSSYNSPLHF
CDR3nt: TGTGCCAGCAACCAGGACTCGAGCTCCTATAATTCACCCCTCCACTTT
abundance: many
len: 16
j_gene: TRBJ1-6
d_gene: .
v_gene: TRBV7-9

CDR3aa: CASSSTRRQYF
CDR3nt: TGTGCCAGCAGTTCGACTCGTCGACAGTACTTC
abundance: .
len: 11
j_gene: TRBJ2-5
d_gene: .
v_gene: TRBV28

CDR3aa: CASRTGDQPQHF
CDR3nt: TGTGCCAGCAGAACAGGGGATCAGCCCCAGCATTTT
abundance: many
len: 12
j_gene: TRBJ1-5
d_gene: TRBD1
v_gene: TRBV7-8

CDR3aa: CASSYAGRIQPQHF
CDR3nt: TGTGCCAGCAGTTACGCAGGGAGAATCCAGCCCCAGCATTTT
abundance: few
len: 14
j_gene: TRBJ1-5
d_gene: .
v_gene: TRBV12-3/TRBV12-4

CDR3aa: CASRPTGWYEQFF
CDR3nt: TGTGCCAGCAGACCAACAGGGTGGTATGAGCAGTTCTTC
abundance: few
len: 13
j_gene: TRBJ2-1
d_gene: .
v_gene: TRBV7-9

CDR3aa: CASSFITKREGHLHEQFF
CDR3nt: TGTGCCAGCAGCTTCATCACAAAGCGGGAGGGCCACTTGCATGAGCAGTTCTTC
abundance: many
len: 18
j_gene: TRBJ2-1
d_gene: TRBD2
v_gene: TRBV13

CDR3aa: CASSSGRQGITEAFF
CDR3nt: TGTGCCAGCAGCTCCGGAAGGCAGGGGATCACTGAAGCTTTCTTT
abundance: many
len: 15
j_gene: TRBJ1-1
d_gene: .
v_gene: TRBV5-4

CDR3aa: CASREGGADLLSPLHF
CDR3nt: TGTGCCAGCAGGGAAGGGGGGGCCGACCTTCTTTCACCCCTCCACTTT
abundance: .
len: 16
j_gene: TRBJ1-6
d_gene: .
v_gene: TRBV7-9

CDR3aa: CASRTGTGLSNQPQHF
CDR3nt: TGTGCCAGCAGGACAGGGACAGGGCTGAGCAATCAGCCCCAGCATTTT
abundance: .
len: 16
j_gene: TRBJ1-5
d_gene: TRBD1
v_gene: TRBV2

CDR3aa: CASSHVERGAFPREDTQYF
CDR3nt: TGTGCCAGCAGCCATGTGGAGCGGGGGGCCTTCCCTCGTGAAGATACGCAGTATTTT
abundance: many
len: 19
j_gene: TRBJ2-3
d_gene: TRBD2
v_gene: TRBV7-9

CDR3aa: CASSLTGTGSLEQYF
CDR3nt: TGTGCCAGCAGCTTAACCGGGACAGGGTCTCTTGAGCAGTACTTC
abundance: .
len: 15
j_gene: TRBJ2-7
d_gene: TRBD1
v_gene: TRBV7-2

CDR3aa: CASSPQGSSGNTIYF
CDR3nt: TGTGCCAGCAGCCCACAGGGGTCCTCTGGAAACACCATATATTTT
abundance: .
len: 15
j_gene: TRBJ1-3
d_gene: TRBD1
v_gene: TRBV27

CDR3aa: CASSLTIAGRGEQYF
CDR3nt: TGTGCCAGCAGCTTAACGATAGCGGGAAGGGGCGAGCAGTACTTC
abundance: many
len: 15
j_gene: TRBJ2-7
d_gene: TRBD2
v_gene: TRBV7-3

CDR3aa: CASSSSVGEDSPLHF
CDR3nt: TGTGCCAGTAGCTCCTCAGTGGGGGAAGATTCACCCCTCCACTTT
abundance: many
len: 15
j_gene: TRBJ1-6
d_gene: .
v_gene: TRBV19

CDR3aa: CASSVDAGGYNEQFF
CDR3nt: TGTGCCAGCAGCGTAGACGCGGGAGGATACAATGAGCAGTTCTTC
abundance: .
len: 15
j_gene: TRBJ2-1
d_gene: TRBD2
v_gene: TRBV9

CDR3aa: CASSLGISALATNEKLFF
CDR3nt: TGTGCCAGCAGCTTAGGGATCAGTGCCCTTGCAACTAATGAAAAACTGTTTTTT
abundance: many
len: 18
j_gene: TRBJ1-4
d_gene: .
v_gene: TRBV7-6

CDR3aa: CASSLIAGGSTNEQFF
CDR3nt: TGTGCCAGCAGCTTAATCGCTGGGGGTAGTACGAATGAGCAGTTCTTC
abundance: .
len: 16
j_gene: TRBJ2-1
d_gene: .
v_gene: TRBV7-6

CDR3aa: CASSSTGGNNQPQHF
CDR3nt: TGTGCCAGCAGTTCTACAGGGGGCAACAATCAGCCCCAGCATTTT
abundance: many
len: 15
j_gene: TRBJ1-5
d_gene: TRBD1
v_gene: TRBV7-8

CDR3aa: CASSPRDRANSPLHF
CDR3nt: TGTGCCAGCAGCCCCAGGGACAGGGCTAATTCACCCCTCCACTTT
abundance: many
len: 15
j_gene: TRBJ1-6
d_gene: TRBD1
v_gene: TRBV14

CDR3aa: CATSRGGPSSYNEQFF
CDR3nt: TGTGCCACCAGCAGAGGTGGGCCCAGCTCCTACAATGAGCAGTTCTTC
abundance: few
len: 16
j_gene: TRBJ2-1
d_gene: .
v_gene: TRBV15